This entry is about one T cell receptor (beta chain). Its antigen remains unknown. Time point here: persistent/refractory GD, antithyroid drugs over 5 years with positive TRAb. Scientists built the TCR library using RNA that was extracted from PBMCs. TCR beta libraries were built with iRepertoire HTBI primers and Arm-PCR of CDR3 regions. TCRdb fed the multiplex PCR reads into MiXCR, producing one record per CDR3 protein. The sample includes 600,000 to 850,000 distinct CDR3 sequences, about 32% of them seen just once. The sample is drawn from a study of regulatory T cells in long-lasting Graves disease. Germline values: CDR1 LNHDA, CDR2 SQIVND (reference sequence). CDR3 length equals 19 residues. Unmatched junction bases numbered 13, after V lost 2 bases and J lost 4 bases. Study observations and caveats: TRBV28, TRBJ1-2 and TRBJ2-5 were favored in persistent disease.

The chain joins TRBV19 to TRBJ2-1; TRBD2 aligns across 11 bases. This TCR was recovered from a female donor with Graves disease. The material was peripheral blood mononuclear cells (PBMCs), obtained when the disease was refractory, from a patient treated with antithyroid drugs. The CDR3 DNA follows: TGTGCCAGTAGTATACGTAGCGGGAGGGGCCTGGGAGAGTACAATGAGCAGTTCTTC. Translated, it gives CASSIRSGRGLGEYNEQFF. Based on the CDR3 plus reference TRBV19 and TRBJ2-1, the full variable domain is DGGITQSPKYLFRKEGQNVTLSCEQNLNHDAMYWYRQDPGQGLRLIYYSQIVNDFQKGDIAEGYSVSREKKESFPLTVTSAQKNPTAFYLCASSIRSGRGLGEYNEQFFGPGTRLTVL.